The rows below give T cell receptor beta chains drawn from one sample of a study of Ad26.COV2.S vaccination and SARS-CoV-2 variants. Sequencing was performed with immunoSEQ multiplex PCR; in TCRdb, only in-frame clones are kept and a portion is missing. The table includes some 350,000 clones, roughly 85% detected once. Sequencing used peripheral blood, obtained in a trial of Ad26.COV2.S vaccine versus placebo. Receptor source: a person between 18 and 59 years old who received the Ad26.COV2.S COVID-19 vaccine or a placebo. The CDR3 runs from the conserved cysteine through the conserved F or W. A D gene is named only where the DNA matches it firmly. Clone size appears in some rows only: once, few, many, or a class for an expanded clone.

cdr3_aa: CASSSTGLSSYEQYF; cdr3_nt: TGTGCCAGCAGCTCGACAGGGCTCAGCTCCTACGAGCAGTACTTC; j_call: TRBJ2-7; v_call: TRBV7-8; clone_size: -; d_call: TRBD1
cdr3_aa: CASSLWEWSNQPQHF; cdr3_nt: TGTGCCAGCAGCCTGTGGGAGTGGAGCAATCAGCCCCAGCATTTT; j_call: TRBJ1-5; v_call: TRBV5-5; clone_size: -; d_call: -
cdr3_aa: CAWSLLGTGASYGYTF; cdr3_nt: TGTGCCTGGAGTCTCCTTGGGACAGGGGCTAGCTATGGCTACACCTTC; j_call: TRBJ1-2; v_call: TRBV30; clone_size: -; d_call: TRBD1
cdr3_aa: CASSPRGLAEIYEQYF; cdr3_nt: TGTGCCAGCAGTCCACGCGGGCTAGCGGAGATCTACGAGCAGTACTTC; j_call: TRBJ2-7; v_call: TRBV6-2/TRBV6-3; clone_size: -; d_call: TRBD2
cdr3_aa: CASSSGTPGLPLHF; cdr3_nt: TGTGCCAGCAGCTCCGGGACACCGGGTTTACCCCTCCACTTT; j_call: TRBJ1-6; v_call: TRBV7-2; clone_size: -; d_call: -
cdr3_aa: CASSPARSADTQYF; cdr3_nt: TGTGCCAGCTCACCGGCTAGAAGTGCAGATACGCAGTATTTT; j_call: TRBJ2-3; v_call: TRBV18; clone_size: -; d_call: -
cdr3_aa: CASSLGLTYEQYF; cdr3_nt: TGTGCCAGCAGCTTGGGACTGACCTACGAGCAGTACTTC; j_call: TRBJ2-7; v_call: TRBV5-5; clone_size: -; d_call: -
cdr3_aa: CASSPSGGKNTEAFF; cdr3_nt: TGTGCCAGCAGTCCTTCTGGGGGGAAGAACACTGAAGCTTTCTTT; j_call: TRBJ1-1; v_call: TRBV6-5; clone_size: -; d_call: -
cdr3_aa: CASSQVYLGNQPQHF; cdr3_nt: TGTGCCAGCAGCCAAGTTTACCTGGGGAATCAGCCCCAGCATTTT; j_call: TRBJ1-5; v_call: TRBV3-1/TRBV3-2; clone_size: -; d_call: -
cdr3_aa: CASSQDGGNTIYF; cdr3_nt: TGCGCCAGCAGCCAGGACGGCGGAAACACCATATATTTT; j_call: TRBJ1-3; v_call: TRBV5-1; clone_size: -; d_call: -
cdr3_aa: CASSYSRGGGVNEQFF; cdr3_nt: TGTGCCAGCAGTTACTCGAGAGGGGGAGGAGTGAATGAGCAGTTCTTC; j_call: TRBJ2-1; v_call: TRBV6-5; clone_size: -; d_call: -
cdr3_aa: CASSLAGQGYEQYF; cdr3_nt: TGTGCCAGCAGCTTAGCCGGACAGGGCTACGAGCAGTACTTC; j_call: TRBJ2-7; v_call: TRBV7-6; clone_size: -; d_call: TRBD1
cdr3_aa: CASSLQGTEKLFF; cdr3_nt: TGTGCCAGCAGCTTACAGGGGACTGAAAAACTGTTTTTT; j_call: TRBJ1-4; v_call: TRBV7-2; clone_size: -; d_call: -
cdr3_aa: CASSLVYRGSSETQYF; cdr3_nt: TGTGCCAGCAGCTTAGTCTACAGGGGATCTTCGGAGACCCAGTACTTC; j_call: TRBJ2-5; v_call: TRBV7-8; clone_size: -; d_call: TRBD1
cdr3_aa: CARSLWTWGGYTF; cdr3_nt: TGTGCCAGAAGCTTGTGGACTTGGGGTGGCTACACCTTC; j_call: TRBJ1-2; v_call: TRBV5-3; clone_size: -; d_call: -
cdr3_aa: CASSVGQAFPEQFF; cdr3_nt: TGTGCCAGCAGCGTGGGACAGGCCTTTCCGGAGCAGTTCTTC; j_call: TRBJ2-1; v_call: TRBV7-9; clone_size: -; d_call: TRBD1
cdr3_aa: CASIMTSGWGEQFF; cdr3_nt: TGTGCCAGCATCATGACTAGCGGGTGGGGTGAGCAGTTCTTC; j_call: TRBJ2-1; v_call: TRBV2; clone_size: -; d_call: TRBD2
cdr3_aa: CASSLAGAVWDNEQFF; cdr3_nt: TGTGCCAGCAGCTTAGCGGGGGCGGTTTGGGACAATGAGCAGTTCTTC; j_call: TRBJ2-1; v_call: TRBV7-2; clone_size: once; d_call: -
cdr3_aa: CASSSAWKTEAFF; cdr3_nt: TGTGCCAGCAGCTCTGCTTGGAAGACTGAAGCTTTCTTT; j_call: TRBJ1-1; v_call: TRBV7-2; clone_size: once; d_call: -
cdr3_aa: CSVGGGGQGSYEQYF; cdr3_nt: TGCAGCGTTGGGGGGGGTGGACAGGGCTCCTACGAGCAGTACTTC; j_call: TRBJ2-7; v_call: TRBV29-1; clone_size: -; d_call: -
cdr3_aa: CATRTEINEKLFF; cdr3_nt: TGCGCCACCAGGACAGAGATAAATGAAAAACTGTTTTTT; j_call: TRBJ1-4; v_call: TRBV5-1; clone_size: once; d_call: -
cdr3_aa: CATSDSDRGHTGELFF; cdr3_nt: TGTGCCACCAGTGATTCCGACAGGGGGCACACCGGGGAGCTGTTTTTT; j_call: TRBJ2-2; v_call: TRBV24-1; clone_size: -; d_call: TRBD1
cdr3_aa: CASSQSSSYNEQFF; cdr3_nt: TGTGCCAGCAGCCAATCAAGCTCCTACAATGAGCAGTTCTTC; j_call: TRBJ2-1; v_call: TRBV7-2; clone_size: -; d_call: -
cdr3_aa: CASRTAGTYIQYF; cdr3_nt: TGTGCCAGTAGGACCGCGGGGACATACATTCAGTACTTC; j_call: TRBJ2-4; v_call: TRBV19; clone_size: -; d_call: -
cdr3_aa: CASSLSPDYEQYF; cdr3_nt: TGTGCCAGCAGTTTGAGCCCCGACTACGAGCAGTACTTC; j_call: TRBJ2-7; v_call: TRBV28; clone_size: -; d_call: -
cdr3_aa: CASRLAGVYNEQFF; cdr3_nt: TGTGCCAGCAGACTAGCGGGAGTCTACAATGAGCAGTTCTTC; j_call: TRBJ2-1; v_call: TRBV25-1; clone_size: -; d_call: TRBD2
cdr3_aa: CASSKDRGQETQYF; cdr3_nt: TGTGCCAGCAGTAAGGACAGGGGGCAAGAGACCCAGTACTTC; j_call: TRBJ2-5; v_call: TRBV2; clone_size: -; d_call: TRBD1
cdr3_aa: CASSLIGLAGVTGELFF; cdr3_nt: TGTGCCAGCAGCTTGATTGGGCTAGCGGGTGTTACCGGGGAGCTGTTTTTT; j_call: TRBJ2-2; v_call: TRBV5-6; clone_size: -; d_call: TRBD2
cdr3_aa: CASGTGTGNQPQHF; cdr3_nt: TGTGCCAGCGGCACCGGGACAGGGAATCAGCCCCAGCATTTT; j_call: TRBJ1-5; v_call: TRBV9; clone_size: -; d_call: TRBD1
cdr3_aa: CASSFGTGGSGELFF; cdr3_nt: TGCGCCAGCAGCTTCGGGACAGGGGGAAGCGGGGAGCTGTTTTTT; j_call: TRBJ2-2; v_call: TRBV5-1; clone_size: -; d_call: TRBD1
cdr3_aa: CASSLGGSYNSPLHF; cdr3_nt: TGTGCCAGCAGCTTAGGGGGCTCCTATAATTCACCCCTCCACTTT; j_call: TRBJ1-6; v_call: TRBV13; clone_size: -; d_call: -
cdr3_aa: CASTNRDIYEQYF; cdr3_nt: TGTGCCAGCACCAACCGGGACATCTACGAGCAGTACTTC; j_call: TRBJ2-7; v_call: TRBV18; clone_size: -; d_call: -
cdr3_aa: CASSLQFSSGNTIYF; cdr3_nt: TGTGCCAGCAGTTTACAGTTCAGCTCTGGAAACACCATATATTTT; j_call: TRBJ1-3; v_call: TRBV28; clone_size: -; d_call: -
cdr3_aa: CASSLPTEWDQTQYF; cdr3_nt: TGTGCCAGCAGTTTACCGACCGAGTGGGATCAGACCCAGTACTTC; j_call: TRBJ2-5; v_call: TRBV28; clone_size: once; d_call: -
cdr3_aa: CASSLASLRTGYYTDTQYF; cdr3_nt: TGTGCCAGCAGCTTAGCCTCCCTTCGGACAGGTTATTACACAGATACGCAGTATTTT; j_call: TRBJ2-3; v_call: TRBV7-9; clone_size: -; d_call: TRBD1
cdr3_aa: CASSLELGTPSGYTF; cdr3_nt: TGCGCCAGCAGCCTCGAATTGGGGACACCTTCTGGCTACACCTTC; j_call: TRBJ1-2; v_call: TRBV5-1; clone_size: -; d_call: -
cdr3_aa: CASSEIAIALGQYF; cdr3_nt: TGTGCCAGCAGTGAGATAGCAATAGCCCTAGGGCAGTACTTC; j_call: TRBJ2-7; v_call: TRBV6-1; clone_size: -; d_call: -
cdr3_aa: CASSFDRHSYEQYF; cdr3_nt: TGTGCCAGCAGCTTTGACAGGCACTCCTACGAGCAGTACTTC; j_call: TRBJ2-7; v_call: TRBV5-6; clone_size: -; d_call: -
cdr3_aa: CASSLPRTATEQYF; cdr3_nt: TGTGCCAGCAGCCTGCCTCGGACGGCTACTGAGCAGTACTTC; j_call: TRBJ2-7; v_call: TRBV11-2; clone_size: -; d_call: -
cdr3_aa: CASREGASGLFF; cdr3_nt: TGTGCCAGCAGAGAAGGGGCCTCGGGGCTGTTTTTT; j_call: TRBJ1-4; v_call: TRBV6-1; clone_size: -; d_call: -
cdr3_aa: CATSRDRLAGGRGYTF; cdr3_nt: TGTGCCACCAGCAGAGACCGATTAGCAGGGGGCAGGGGCTACACCTTC; j_call: TRBJ1-2; v_call: TRBV15; clone_size: -; d_call: TRBD1
cdr3_aa: CATSRRDSSYEQYF; cdr3_nt: TGTGCCACCAGCAGGCGGGACTCCTCCTACGAGCAGTACTTC; j_call: TRBJ2-7; v_call: TRBV15; clone_size: -; d_call: -
cdr3_aa: CASSQAGVSTDTQYF; cdr3_nt: TGCGCCAGCAGCCAAGCAGGGGTCAGTACAGATACGCAGTATTTT; j_call: TRBJ2-3; v_call: TRBV4-3; clone_size: -; d_call: -
cdr3_aa: CASRAPGTGYNEQFF; cdr3_nt: TGTGCCAGTAGGGCTCCCGGGACGGGCTACAATGAGCAGTTCTTC; j_call: TRBJ2-1; v_call: TRBV19; clone_size: -; d_call: -
cdr3_aa: CASSTQGSEQFF; cdr3_nt: TGTGCCAGCAGCACCCAAGGAAGTGAGCAGTTCTTC; j_call: TRBJ2-1; v_call: TRBV6-2/TRBV6-3; clone_size: -; d_call: -
cdr3_aa: CSASGPGQTDQPQHF; cdr3_nt: TGCAGTGCTAGTGGACCGGGACAGACAGATCAGCCCCAGCATTTT; j_call: TRBJ1-5; v_call: TRBV20-1; clone_size: -; d_call: TRBD1
cdr3_aa: CASSLLPSGTGELFF; cdr3_nt: TGTGCCAGCAGCTTACTCCCCTCCGGGACCGGGGAGCTGTTTTTT; j_call: TRBJ2-2; v_call: TRBV7-6; clone_size: -; d_call: -
cdr3_aa: CASNGGPNTGELFF; cdr3_nt: TGCGCCAGCAATGGGGGGCCGAACACCGGGGAGCTGTTTTTT; j_call: TRBJ2-2; v_call: TRBV5-1; clone_size: once; d_call: -
cdr3_aa: CATSREEWREPQETQYF; cdr3_nt: TGTGCCACCAGCAGAGAGGAGTGGAGGGAGCCCCAAGAGACCCAGTACTTC; j_call: TRBJ2-5; v_call: TRBV15; clone_size: -; d_call: -
cdr3_aa: CASSLGSGLPYNEQFF; cdr3_nt: TGTGCCAGCAGCTTAGGGTCCGGGCTTCCCTACAATGAGCAGTTCTTC; j_call: TRBJ2-1; v_call: TRBV7-9; clone_size: -; d_call: -
cdr3_aa: CASSQRAGSYNSPLHF; cdr3_nt: TGCGCCAGCAGCCAAAGAGCTGGCTCCTATAATTCACCCCTCCACTTT; j_call: TRBJ1-6; v_call: TRBV4-1; clone_size: -; d_call: -
cdr3_aa: CASSPGQGGLETQYF; cdr3_nt: TGTGCCAGCAGCCCGGGACAGGGGGGTTTGGAGACCCAGTACTTC; j_call: TRBJ2-5; v_call: TRBV6-4; clone_size: -; d_call: TRBD1
cdr3_aa: CASSPTQGGSSGANVLTF; cdr3_nt: TGTGCCAGCAGCCCGACTCAGGGGGGTTCCTCTGGGGCCAACGTCCTGACTTTC; j_call: TRBJ2-6; v_call: TRBV3-1/TRBV3-2; clone_size: -; d_call: -